This T cell receptor (beta chain) was sequenced in a study of T cell responses to AZD1222 COVID-19 vaccine. Sequencing was performed with immunoSEQ multiplex PCR; in TCRdb, only in-frame clones are kept and a portion is missing. The sample includes approximately 110,000 clones, 88% of them seen just once. The V and J ends lost 0 bases and 4 bases respectively, with 6 bases between them. This CDR3 has 13 residues. Germline CDR1 reads KGHSH; CDR2 reads LQKENI. Specimen: peripheral blood, collected on day 0 of AZD1222 vaccination. V is TRBV18 and J is TRBJ1-2; D is perhaps TRBD1 (6 bases). This TCR came from an adult in good health. CDR3 region: CASSPPGGYGYTF. The CDR3 coding sequence is TGTGCCAGCTCACCACCAGGGGGCTATGGCTACACCTTC. The full variable domain, in which reference TRBV18 and TRBJ1-2 provide the parts outside the CDR3, is NAGVMQNPRHLVRRRGQEARLRCSPMKGHSHVYWYRQLPEEGLKFMVYLQKENIIDESGMPKERFSAEFPKEGPSILRIQQVVRGDSAAYFCASSPPGGYGYTFGSGTRLTVV.